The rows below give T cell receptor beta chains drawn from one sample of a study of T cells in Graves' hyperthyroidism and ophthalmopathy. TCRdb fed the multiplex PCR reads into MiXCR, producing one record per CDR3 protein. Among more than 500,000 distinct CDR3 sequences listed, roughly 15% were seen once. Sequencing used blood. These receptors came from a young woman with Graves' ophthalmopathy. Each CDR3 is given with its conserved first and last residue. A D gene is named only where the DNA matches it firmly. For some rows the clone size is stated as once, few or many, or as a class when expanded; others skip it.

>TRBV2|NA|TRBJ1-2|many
TGTGCCAGCAGCCTAAAGCTGGACTATGGCTACACCTTC
CASSLKLDYGYTF
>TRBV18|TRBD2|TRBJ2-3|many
TGTGCCAGCTCATGGCGGGAGAATCCAGATACGCAGTATTTT
CASSWRENPDTQYF
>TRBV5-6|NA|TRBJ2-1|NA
TGTGCCAGCAGCTTAGGTGTAGCGGCACCCCTCGCTGAGCAGTTCTTC
CASSLGVAAPLAEQFF
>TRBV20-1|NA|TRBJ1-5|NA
TGCAGTGCTTGGGGGGAGGGAAGCAATCAGCCCCAGCATTTT
CSAWGEGSNQPQHF
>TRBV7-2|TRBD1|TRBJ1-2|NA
TGTGCCAGCAGCTTAGAGTCAGGGGGCGGCTATGGCTACACCTTC
CASSLESGGGYGYTF
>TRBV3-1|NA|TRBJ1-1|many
TGTGCCAGCAGCCCCTGGGGGTCCGTCTTTGAAGCTTTCTTT
CASSPWGSVFEAFF
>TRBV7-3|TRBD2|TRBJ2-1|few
TGTGCCAGCAGCTTAGCGTCCGGGGAGGGCTCCTACAATGAGCAGTTCTTC
CASSLASGEGSYNEQFF
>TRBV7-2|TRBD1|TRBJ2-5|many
TGTGCCAGCAGCTTAGAGTCGTCAGGGGGCAGAGAGACCCAGTACTTC
CASSLESSGGRETQYF
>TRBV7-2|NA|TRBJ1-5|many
TGTGCCAGCAGCCCCCGGACAGATCAGCCCCAGCATTTT
CASSPRTDQPQHF
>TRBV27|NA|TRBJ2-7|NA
TGTGCCAGCAGTTTAATTGGCAGGGTCGACGAGCAGTACTTC
CASSLIGRVDEQYF
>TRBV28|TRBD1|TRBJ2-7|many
TGTGCCAGCACCGTAAGTCCGGACAGGGGGGACGAGCAGTACTTC
CASTVSPDRGDEQYF
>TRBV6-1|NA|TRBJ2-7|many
TGTGCCAGCAGTCGGACCGGGACAAGCTACGAGCAGTACTTC
CASSRTGTSYEQYF
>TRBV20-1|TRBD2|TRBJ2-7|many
TGCAGTGCTGACCACGATACGGGACTAGCCTTCCCCTACGAGCAGTACTTC
CSADHDTGLAFPYEQYF
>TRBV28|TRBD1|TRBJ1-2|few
TGTGCCAGCACCCAACAGGGGGCGTACTATGGCTACACCTTC
CASTQQGAYYGYTF
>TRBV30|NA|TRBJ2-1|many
TGTGCCTGGTTACCATTCATATTGGTTCGGGGTGAGCAGTTCTTC
CAWLPFILVRGEQFF
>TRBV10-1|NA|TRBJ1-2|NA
TGCGCCAGCAGTGATGGACGGGCCCTCAACTATGGCTACACCTTC
CASSDGRALNYGYTF
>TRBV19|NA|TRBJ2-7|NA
TGTGCCAGTGGCTCTACTTCGGGCCTAACCTACGAGCAGTACTTC
CASGSTSGLTYEQYF
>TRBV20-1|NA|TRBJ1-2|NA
TGCAGTGCTAGCGGACACTATGGCTACACCTTC
CSASGHYGYTF
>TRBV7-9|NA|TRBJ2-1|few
TGTGCCAGCAGCCAACGGGACCCCCGAACCGATGAGCAGTTCTTC
CASSQRDPRTDEQFF
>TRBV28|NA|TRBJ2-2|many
TGTGCCAGCAGTTTTAGGGGAATCGCCGGGGAGCTGTTTTTT
CASSFRGIAGELFF
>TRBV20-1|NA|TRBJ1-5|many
TGCAGTGCTAGAGCGGTGACAGTTAGCAATCAGCCCCAGCATTTT
CSARAVTVSNQPQHF
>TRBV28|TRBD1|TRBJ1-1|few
TGTGCCAGTCAGGGGGTGAACACTGAAGCTTTCTTT
CASQGVNTEAFF
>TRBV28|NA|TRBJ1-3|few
TGTGCCAGCAACTTTCGGGGAAACACCATATATTTT
CASNFRGNTIYF
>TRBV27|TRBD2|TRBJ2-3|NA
TGTGCCAGCAGTCCGACAGCGGGAGGGTTAGATACGCAGTATTTT
CASSPTAGGLDTQYF